The T cell receptor beta chain described here comes from a study of T cells in Graves' hyperthyroidism and ophthalmopathy. Study-level background: Staff took peripheral blood when the initial diagnosis was made, before any treatment began.

Each diagnosis was grounded in clinical symptoms, serum thyroxine and TRAb, thyroid ultrasound, and orbital computed tomography. RNA transcripts gave rise to amplified TCR beta CDR3 regions. TCR CDR3 underwent first-round RT-PCR with the HTBI primer set. TCRdb passed the multiplex PCR reads through MiXCR, listing each CDR3 protein once. Among around 760,000 distinct CDR3 sequences listed, approximately 36% were seen once. This clonotype was picked up many times. The CDR3 has 14 amino acids. V was clipped by 2 bases and J by 7 bases, with 17 bases between them. The germline V gene encodes CDR1 DFQATT and CDR2 SNEGSKA (reference sequence).

Input material: blood. The chain has TRBV20-1 and TRBJ1-2; D is unresolved. The source of this sequence is a woman aged 40 to 50 with Graves' hyperthyroidism. This CDR3 reads CSARMVGLGLGYTF. Here the CDR3 DNA reads TGCAGTGCTAGAATGGTAGGGTTAGGGCTTGGCTACACCTTC.